The clone carrying this T cell receptor (beta chain) came up a few times. Antigen unknown. The germline gene is not matched at one end of the junction; a read error may be the cause. This entry comes from a study of T cells in Graves' hyperthyroidism and ophthalmopathy. Researchers amplified the TCR beta CDR3 regions from RNA transcripts. A first-round RT-PCR of the TCR CDR3 used the HTBI primer set. TCRdb re-called the multiplex PCR reads through MiXCR, storing one row per CDR3 protein. Here the sample spans a few hundred thousand distinct CDR3 sequences, around 15% being singletons. Study-level results: Researchers found most expanded thyroid clonotypes above 0.001 in blood as well. Researchers report that a 13 V-J model separated ophthalmopathy from stable hyperthyroidism.

Per the germline V gene, CDR1 is SGHRS and CDR2 is YFSETQ. This CDR3 spans 14 amino acids. This TCR was recovered from a woman aged 40 to 50 with Graves' ophthalmopathy. V and J are TRBV5-1 and TRBJ1-1; 9 bases align to TRBD1. The specimen sequenced was blood. The CDR3 region is CASSRDRDDTETFF. CDR3 DNA sequence: TGCGCCAGCAGCAGGGACAGGGACGACACTGAAACTTTCTTT.